This TCR beta chain derives from a study of blood T cell repertoires in COVID-19. At the level of the study: From the United States, Italy and Spain came samples of acute and convalescent COVID-19.

Germline CDR1 reads MNHEY; CDR2 reads SVGAGI. The CDR3 has 12 residues. Trimming cost V 11 bases and J 2 bases, with 12 bases left between them. TCRdb's copy holds only in-frame clones and misses some; the assay was immunoSEQ multiplex PCR. The profile covers approximately 350,000 clones, with about 93% appearing a single time and 2.5% to 4% taken by the ten largest. The V call is TRBV6-5, the J call TRBJ2-5; no clear D gene. Material for sequencing was peripheral blood. This sequence originates from a woman aged 18-29 years who had recovered from COVID-19. The CDR3 loop is CAVGSSQETQYF. CDR3 nucleotides: TGTGCCGTAGGTAGCTCACAAGAGACCCAGTACTTC.